Each of the 26 T cell receptor beta chains below was sequenced from the same sample in a study of T cells expressing NK-cell markers. One entry per CDR3 protein, without DNA, is what TCRdb gives after re-calling the 5' RACE reads. Recorded for this sample: about 110,000 distinct CDR3 sequences. Sequenced sample: blood T cells: a sorted CD56 or NKG2C T cell subset, CD4+ or CD8+ T cells, or bulk PBMC T cells (not recorded which). These receptors were obtained from a woman between 18 and 70 years old in good health.

The gene calls are TRBV7-8 and TRBJ1-1. Per the germline V gene, CDR1 is SGHVS and CDR2 is FQNEAQ. The CDR3 loop spans 15 amino acids. The CDR3 loop is CASSLHADMNTEAFF.

This chain connects TRBV29-1 to TRBJ2-1; without DNA, the TCRdb call of TRBD1 cannot be checked. The CDR3 loop spans 14 amino acids. The germline gives CDR1 SQVTM, CDR2 ANQGSEA. This chain's CDR3 is CSVGTGGTYNEQFF.

This chain uses TRBV24-1 with TRBJ2-3. The CDR3 has 14 residues. CDR1 is KGHDR, CDR2 SFDVKD, per germline. This chain's CDR3 is CATSDSTSADTQYF.

The chain recombines TRBV20-1 with TRBJ2-1; TCRdb lists TRBD2, though no DNA is available to test this call. CDR1 DFQATT and CDR2 SNEGSKA come from the germline V gene (reference sequence). There are 14 residues in the CDR3. CDR3 loop: CSAQLADRYNEQFF.

The V and J genes are TRBV7-8 and TRBJ2-7; no DNA is available, so the TRBD1 call from TCRdb remains unchecked. Germline CDR1 is SGHVS and CDR2 is FQNEAQ. The CDR3 runs 14 residues. The CDR3 loop is CASSSGIRYYEQYF.

This chain joins TRBV7-9 and TRBJ2-7; TCRdb indicates TRBD1, and absent DNA this call remains unverified. Germline CDR1 reads SEHNR; CDR2 reads FQNEAQ (reference sequence). The length of the CDR3 is 17 residues. The CDR3 is CASSPHGTGGSSYEQYF. Variable domain in full (rest from reference TRBV7-9 and TRBJ2-7): DTGVSQNPRHKITKRGQNVTFRCDPISEHNRLYWYRQTLGQGPEFLTYFQNEAQLEKSRLLSDRFSAERPKGSFSTLEIQRTEQGDSAMYLCASSPHGTGGSSYEQYFGPGTRLTVT.

CDR3 sequence: CARGLGNEQFF. The rearrangement links TRBV7-9 to TRBJ2-1; the TCRdb D gene call, TRBD1, has no DNA to confirm it. CDR1 is SEHNR, CDR2 FQNEAQ, per germline (reference sequence). The CDR3 has 11 residues.

This chain joins TRBV12-3 or TRBV12-4 and TRBJ2-1; TCRdb indicates TRBD1, and absent DNA this call remains unverified. This CDR3 contains 12 residues. CDR3 in amino acids: CASSFWPGEQFF.

The chain recombines TRBV19 with TRBJ1-1; the TCRdb D gene call, TRBD1, has no DNA to confirm it. The germline V gene encodes CDR1 LNHDA and CDR2 SQIVND (reference sequence). This CDR3 contains 11 residues. CDR3 region: CASRVTGSAFF.

The chain couples TRBV19 to TRBJ2-1; the TRBD2 assignment by TCRdb is unverifiable without DNA. Germline lookup yields CDR1 LNHDA and CDR2 SQIVND (reference sequence). The CDR3 has 15 residues. CDR3 protein: CASSRWEGSYNEQFF.

The V gene is TRBV7-9, the J gene TRBJ1-1. This CDR3 comprises 15 residues. CDR1 and CDR2 (germline): SEHNR, FQNEAQ (reference sequence). CDR3 region: CASSPSRQAHLLAFF.

The chain combines TRBV29-1 with TRBJ1-2. The CDR3 is 14 amino acids. Germline assignment: CDR1 SQVTM and CDR2 ANQGSEA. CDR3: CSASPSEANYGYTF.

The J gene is TRBJ2-3, the V gene TRBV20-1; TCRdb designates TRBD2, a call that cannot be tested without DNA. Germline loops: CDR1 DFQATT, CDR2 SNEGSKA (reference sequence). This CDR3 is 16 amino acids long. This chain's CDR3 is CSARVFSGRAGDTQYF.

The chain employs TRBV27 and TRBJ1-4; the TCRdb call, TRBD1, lacks DNA for checking. The CDR3 runs to 13 residues. Germline V gene sequence: CDR1 MNHEY, CDR2 SMNVEV (reference sequence). CDR3 sequence reads: CASRRTSHEKLFF.

The V and J genes are TRBV6-1 and TRBJ2-1. CDR3 length equals 16 residues. CDR1 and CDR2 from the germline V gene are MNHNS and SASEGT. Here the CDR3 reads CASSEGLTGSYNEQFF.

V is TRBV20-1 and J is TRBJ1-2. Germline-derived CDR1 and CDR2 are DFQATT and SNEGSKA (reference sequence). The length of the CDR3 is 15 residues. CDR3 in amino acids: CSARDKADPHYGYTF.

The CDR3 spells CASSLGGVSTDTQYF. The chain joins TRBV5-4 to TRBJ2-3. This CDR3 has 15 amino acids. Per the germline V gene, CDR1 is SGHNT and CDR2 is YYREEE (reference sequence).

The gene calls are TRBV12-3 or TRBV12-4 and TRBJ2-2; without DNA, the TCRdb call of TRBD2 cannot be checked. The CDR3 runs 15 residues. The CDR3 sequence: CASSSLAAYTGELFF.

This clonotype shows up as medium-sized by frequency. The genes are TRBV10-2 and TRBJ2-1; TCRdb designates TRBD1, a call that cannot be tested without DNA. Germline CDR1 is WSHSY and CDR2 is SAAADI. The CDR3 has 11 amino acids. Here the CDR3 reads CASAPGGEQFF.

The chain uses TRBV11-2 and TRBJ2-2. In germline, CDR1 is SGHAT, CDR2 FQNNGV. This CDR3 contains 13 residues. CDR3: CASSWDADGELFF.

This CDR3 is CASRGRDSVQETQYF. The chain employs TRBV19 and TRBJ2-5; TCRdb's D call of TRBD2 is untestable without DNA. Germline CDR1 is LNHDA and CDR2 is SQIVND (reference sequence). The CDR3 sequence is 15 residues long.

The chain links TRBV20-1 to TRBJ2-3. Germline V CDR1 and CDR2: DFQATT, SNEGSKA (reference sequence). This CDR3 is built from 12 residues. The CDR3 here is CSGVESTDTQYF.

The V and J genes are TRBV20-1 and TRBJ2-2; there is no DNA to check the TCRdb D call of TRBD1. The length of the CDR3 is 13 residues. The germline gives CDR1 DFQATT, CDR2 SNEGSKA (reference sequence). CDR3 sequence reads: CSLRDSNTGELFF.

This sequence joins TRBV28 and TRBJ2-5; the TCRdb D gene call, TRBD2, has no DNA to confirm it. Per the germline V gene, CDR1 is MDHEN and CDR2 is SYDVKM. The CDR3 consists of 18 residues. The CDR3 sequence is CASRVMGTSGKYQETQYF.

The chain combines TRBV12-3 or TRBV12-4 with TRBJ2-5; TCRdb calls TRBD2, which cannot be checked without DNA. CDR3 length equals 13 residues. CDR3 in amino acids: CASSLEEGETQYF.

The J gene is TRBJ2-2, the V gene TRBV14; TCRdb's D call, TRBD1, is unchecked because there is no DNA. The germline CDR1 and CDR2 sequences are SGHDN and FVKESK. There are 14 residues in the CDR3. The CDR3 region is CASSTDPYTGELFF.